This T cell receptor (beta chain) was documented in a study of vaccination and CD4 T cells after COVID-19. At the level of the study: The authors used overlapping spike peptides from SARS-CoV-2, HCoV-NL63, HCoV-OC43 and HCoV-229E to stimulate cells. Cultures designated as controls were supplied with a CEFX pool, an HIV-1 Nef pool, or no peptide.

Treatment here: roughly 10-day PBMC culture with coronavirus spike peptide pools or control peptides (ViraFEST assay). With peptide pools, ViraFEST first expanded antigen-specific T cells and afterwards sequenced their TCRs. Days 3 and 7 saw half the medium replaced with fresh IL-2 medium. The CDR3 covers 15 residues. V was clipped by 6 bases and J by 2 bases, with 20 bases between them. Germline assignment: CDR1 DFQATT and CDR2 SNEGSKA (reference sequence). Details on this clonotype: The antigen is unknown.

Once obtained from cultured CD4+ T cells, the DNA was sequenced using the Oncomine TCR Beta short-read assay. TCRdb re-called the PCR reads through MiXCR, storing one row per CDR3 protein. The sample lists almost 20,000 distinct CDR3 sequences, over 60% occurring once. This chain joins TRBV20-1 and TRBJ2-7, with D possibly being TRBD1 or TRBD2 (7 bases each). The sequence was obtained from a human donor who received a COVID-19 vaccine. The specimen comprised CD4+ T cells from blood, cultured in vitro, sampled after SARS-CoV-2 vaccination. CDR3 residues: CSAHRGDSLTYEQYF. The CDR3 DNA sequence: TGCAGTGCCCACCGGGGGGACAGCCTAACCTACGAGCAGTACTTC.